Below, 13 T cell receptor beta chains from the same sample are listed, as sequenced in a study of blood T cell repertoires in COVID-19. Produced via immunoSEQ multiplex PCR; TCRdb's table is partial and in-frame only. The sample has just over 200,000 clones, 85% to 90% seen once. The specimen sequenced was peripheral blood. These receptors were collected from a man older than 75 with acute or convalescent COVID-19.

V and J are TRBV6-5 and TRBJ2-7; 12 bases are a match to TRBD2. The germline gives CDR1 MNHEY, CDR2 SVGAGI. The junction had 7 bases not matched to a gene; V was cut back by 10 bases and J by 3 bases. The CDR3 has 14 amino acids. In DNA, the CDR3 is TGTGCCACCCGACTAGCGGGAGTCTACTACGAGCAGTACTTC. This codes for CATRLAGVYYEQYF.

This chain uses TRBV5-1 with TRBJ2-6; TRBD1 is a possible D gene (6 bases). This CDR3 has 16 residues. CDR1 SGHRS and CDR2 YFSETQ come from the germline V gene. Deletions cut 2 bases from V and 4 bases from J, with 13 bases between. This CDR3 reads CASSLVTGFGANVLTF. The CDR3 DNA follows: TGCGCCAGCAGCTTAGTAACAGGGTTCGGGGCCAACGTCCTGACTTTC. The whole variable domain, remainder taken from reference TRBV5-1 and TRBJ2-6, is KAGVTQTPRYLIKTRGQQVTLSCSPISGHRSVSWYQQTPGQGLQFLFEYFSETQRNKGNFPGRFSGRQFSNSRSEMNVSTLELGDSALYLCASSLVTGFGANVLTFGAGSRLTVL.

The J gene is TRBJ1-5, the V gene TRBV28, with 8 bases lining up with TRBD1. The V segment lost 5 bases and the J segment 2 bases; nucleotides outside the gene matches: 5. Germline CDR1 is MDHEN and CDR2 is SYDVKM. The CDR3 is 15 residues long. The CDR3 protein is CASSQTTGGNQPQHF. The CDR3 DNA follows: TGTGCCAGCAGTCAAACGACAGGGGGCAATCAGCCCCAGCATTTT.

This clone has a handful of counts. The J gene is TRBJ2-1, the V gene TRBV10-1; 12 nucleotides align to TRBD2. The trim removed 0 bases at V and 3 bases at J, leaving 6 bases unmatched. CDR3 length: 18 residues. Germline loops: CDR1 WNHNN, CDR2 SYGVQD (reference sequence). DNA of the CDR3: TGCGCCAGCAGTGAGTCTTTGAGGACTAGCGGGAACTACAATGAGCAGTTCTTC. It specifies CASSESLRTSGNYNEQFF.

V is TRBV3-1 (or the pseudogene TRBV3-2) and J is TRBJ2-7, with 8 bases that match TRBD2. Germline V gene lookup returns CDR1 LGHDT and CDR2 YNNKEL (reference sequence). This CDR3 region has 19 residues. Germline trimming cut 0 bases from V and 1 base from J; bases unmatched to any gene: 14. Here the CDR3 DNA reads TGTGCCAGCAGCCAAGACCTTGTACACGGGACTAGATATTCCTACGAGCAGTACGTC. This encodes CASSQDLVHGTRYSYEQYV.

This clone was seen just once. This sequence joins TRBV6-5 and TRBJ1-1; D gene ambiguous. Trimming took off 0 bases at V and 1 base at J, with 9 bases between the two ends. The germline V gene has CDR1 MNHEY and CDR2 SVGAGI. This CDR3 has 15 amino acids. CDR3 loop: CASSYSRGRNTEAFF. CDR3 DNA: TGTGCCAGCAGTTACTCGCGCGGCCGGAACACTGAAGCTTTCTTT.

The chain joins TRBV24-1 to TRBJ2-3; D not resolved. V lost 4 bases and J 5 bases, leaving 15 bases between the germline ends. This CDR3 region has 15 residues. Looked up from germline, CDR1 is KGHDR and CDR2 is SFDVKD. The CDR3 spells CATSEVGDPRDTQYF. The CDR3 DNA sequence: TGTGCCACCAGTGAGGTAGGCGACCCTAGAGATACGCAGTATTTT.

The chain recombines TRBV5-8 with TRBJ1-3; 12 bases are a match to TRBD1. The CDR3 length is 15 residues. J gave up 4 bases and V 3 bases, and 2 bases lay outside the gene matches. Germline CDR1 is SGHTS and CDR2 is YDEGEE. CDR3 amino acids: CASSSGTGGGNTIYF. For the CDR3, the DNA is TGTGCCAGCAGCTCCGGGACAGGGGGCGGAAACACCATATATTTT.

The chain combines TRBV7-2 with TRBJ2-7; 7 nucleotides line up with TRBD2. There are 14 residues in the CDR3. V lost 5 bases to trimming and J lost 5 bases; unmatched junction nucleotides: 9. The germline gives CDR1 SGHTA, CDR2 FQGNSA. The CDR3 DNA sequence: TGTGCCAGCAGCACCGGGCTAGCGGCGGACGAGCAGTACTTC. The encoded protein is CASSTGLAADEQYF.

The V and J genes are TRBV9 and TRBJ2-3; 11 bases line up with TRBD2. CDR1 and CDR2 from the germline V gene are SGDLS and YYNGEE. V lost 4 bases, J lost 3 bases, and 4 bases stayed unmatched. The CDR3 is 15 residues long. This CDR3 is CASSPRLAGTDTQYF. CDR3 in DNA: TGTGCCAGCAGCCCAAGACTAGCGGGAACAGATACGCAGTATTTT. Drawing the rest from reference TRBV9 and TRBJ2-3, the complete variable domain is DSGVTQTPKHLITATGQRVTLRCSPRSGDLSVYWYQQSLDQGLQFLIQYYNGEERAKGNILERFSAQQFPDLHSELNLSSLELGDSALYFCASSPRLAGTDTQYFGPGTRLTVL.

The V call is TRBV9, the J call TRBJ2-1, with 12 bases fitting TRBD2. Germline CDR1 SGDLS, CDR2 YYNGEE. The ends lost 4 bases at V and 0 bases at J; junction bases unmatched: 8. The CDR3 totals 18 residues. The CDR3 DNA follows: TGTGCCAGCAGCACGGGACTAGCGGGCGCCAGCTCCTACAATGAGCAGTTCTTC. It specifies CASSTGLAGASSYNEQFF.

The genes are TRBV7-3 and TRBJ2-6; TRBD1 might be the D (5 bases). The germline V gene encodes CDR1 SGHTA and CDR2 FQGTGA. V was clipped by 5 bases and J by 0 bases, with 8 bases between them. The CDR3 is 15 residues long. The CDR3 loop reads CASSLRVSGANVLTF. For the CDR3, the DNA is TGTGCCAGCAGCCTCAGGGTCTCTGGGGCCAACGTCCTGACTTTC.

CDR3 protein: CASSLLEGVAGYTF. The CDR3 region has the DNA TGTGCCAGCAGCTTATTAGAGGGCGTCGCTGGCTACACCTTC. The chain employs TRBV7-9 and TRBJ1-2; D not resolved. Germline CDR1 reads SEHNR; CDR2 reads FQNEAQ (reference sequence). V dropped 2 bases and J dropped 7 bases, with 14 bases sitting between them. The CDR3 runs to 14 residues. Looking up the rest from reference TRBV7-9 and TRBJ1-2 gives the full variable domain: DTGVSQNPRHKITKRGQNVTFRCDPISEHNRLYWYRQTLGQGPEFLTYFQNEAQLEKSRLLSDRFSAERPKGSFSTLEIQRTEQGDSAMYLCASSLLEGVAGYTFGSGTRLTVV.